This TCR beta chain appears in the sequencing data of a study of T and B cells in COVID-19 patients. Study in general: Comorbidities linked to unfavorable COVID-19 outcome were present in about 90% of the 20 active-infection patients.

TRB rearrangements were amplified by multiplex PCR with BIOMED2 TRB-A/B primers. TCRdb reprocessed the multiplex PCR reads via MiXCR and lists one record per CDR3 protein. Here the sample spans 13,000 to 15,000 distinct CDR3 sequences, roughly 26% being singletons. The CDR3 runs 16 residues. V lost 5 bases, J lost 4 bases, and 20 bases lay in between. Germline-derived CDR1 and CDR2 are SGHTA and FQGNSA. TRB was amplified from roughly 250-500 ng of blood genomic DNA. The TCR was taken from a human donor who had recovered from COVID-19. Sequenced material: blood. This chain links TRBV7-2 with TRBJ1-2; unclear D gene. The CDR3 is CASSPPGREGSYGYTF. The CDR3 DNA is TGTGCCAGCAGCCCTCCCGGGAGGGAGGGTAGCTATGGCTACACCTTC.